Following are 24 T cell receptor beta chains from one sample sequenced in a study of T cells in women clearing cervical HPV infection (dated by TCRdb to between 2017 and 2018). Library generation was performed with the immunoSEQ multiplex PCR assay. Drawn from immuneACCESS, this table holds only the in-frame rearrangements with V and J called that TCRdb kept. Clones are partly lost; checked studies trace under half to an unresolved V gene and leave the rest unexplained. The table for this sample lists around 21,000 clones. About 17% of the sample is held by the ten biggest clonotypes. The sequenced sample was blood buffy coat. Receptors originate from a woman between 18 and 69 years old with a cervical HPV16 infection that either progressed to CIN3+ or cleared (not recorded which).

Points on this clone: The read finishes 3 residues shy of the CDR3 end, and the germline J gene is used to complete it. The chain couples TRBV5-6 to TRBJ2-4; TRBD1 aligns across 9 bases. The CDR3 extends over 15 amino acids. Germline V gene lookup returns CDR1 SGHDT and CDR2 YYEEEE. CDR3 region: CASSSEHRGRVGQYF. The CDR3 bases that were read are TGTGCCAGCAGCTCGGAGCACAGGGGGCGCGTTGGT.

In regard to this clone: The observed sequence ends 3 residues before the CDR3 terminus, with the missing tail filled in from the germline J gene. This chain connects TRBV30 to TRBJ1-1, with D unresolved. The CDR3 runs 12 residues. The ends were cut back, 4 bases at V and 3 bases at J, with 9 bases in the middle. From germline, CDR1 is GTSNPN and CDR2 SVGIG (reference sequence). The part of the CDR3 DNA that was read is TGTGCCTGGACGTGGAGGGACACTGAA. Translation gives CAWTWRDTE. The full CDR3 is CAWTWRDTEAFF. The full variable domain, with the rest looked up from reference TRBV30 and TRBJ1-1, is SQTIHQWPATLVQPVGSPLSLECTVEGTSNPNLYWYRQAAGRGLQLLFYSVGIGQISSEVPQNLSASRPQDRQFILSSKKLLLSDSGFYLCAWTWRDTEAFFGQGTRLTVV.

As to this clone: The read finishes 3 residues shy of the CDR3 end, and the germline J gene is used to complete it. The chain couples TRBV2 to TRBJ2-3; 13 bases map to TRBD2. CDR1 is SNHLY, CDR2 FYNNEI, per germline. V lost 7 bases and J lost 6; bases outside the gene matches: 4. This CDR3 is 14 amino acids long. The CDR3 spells CASKPGLAGDTQYF. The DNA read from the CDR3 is TGTGCCAGCAAACCGGGACTAGCGGGGGATACG.

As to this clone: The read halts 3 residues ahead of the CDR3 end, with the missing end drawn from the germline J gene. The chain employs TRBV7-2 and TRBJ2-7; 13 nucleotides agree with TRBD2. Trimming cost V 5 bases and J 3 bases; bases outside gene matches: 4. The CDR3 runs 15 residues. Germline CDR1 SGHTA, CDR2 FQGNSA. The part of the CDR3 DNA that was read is TGTGCCAGCAGCCCGGGACTAGCGGGGCGCTACGAG. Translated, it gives CASSPGLAGRYE. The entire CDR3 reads CASSPGLAGRYEQYF. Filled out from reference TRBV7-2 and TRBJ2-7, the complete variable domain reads GAGVSQSPSNKVTEKGKDVELRCDPISGHTALYWYRQSLGQGLEFLIYFQGNSAPDKSGLPSDRFSAERTGGSVSTLTIQRTQQEDSAVYLCASSPGLAGRYEQYFGPGTRLTVT.

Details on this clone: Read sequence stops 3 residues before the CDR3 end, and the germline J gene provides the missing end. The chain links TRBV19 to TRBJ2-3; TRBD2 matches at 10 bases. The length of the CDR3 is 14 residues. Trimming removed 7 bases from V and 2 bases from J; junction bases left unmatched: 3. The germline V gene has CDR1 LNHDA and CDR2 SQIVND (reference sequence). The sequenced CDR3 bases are TGTGCCAGTAAACTAGCGGGGAACACAGATACG. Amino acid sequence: CASKLAGNTDT. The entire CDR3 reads CASKLAGNTDTQYF.

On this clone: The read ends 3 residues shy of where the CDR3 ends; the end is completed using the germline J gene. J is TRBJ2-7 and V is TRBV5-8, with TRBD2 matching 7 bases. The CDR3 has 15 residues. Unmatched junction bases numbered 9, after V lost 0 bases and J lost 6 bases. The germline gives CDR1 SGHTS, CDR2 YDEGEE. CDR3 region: CASSLVVGLVGEQYF. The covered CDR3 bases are TGTGCCAGCAGCTTGGTGGTAGGACTAGTCGGCGAG.

Incomplete CDR3 DNA: TGTGCCAGCAGTCATTCTTGGCAGGAA. It codes for CASSHSWQE. The whole CDR3 region reads CASSHSWQEAFF. This rearrangement joins TRBV7-9 to TRBJ1-1; D ambiguous. The read ends 3 residues shy of where the CDR3 ends; the end is completed using the germline J gene. CDR1 is SEHNR, CDR2 FQNEAQ, per germline (reference sequence). This CDR3 region has 12 residues.

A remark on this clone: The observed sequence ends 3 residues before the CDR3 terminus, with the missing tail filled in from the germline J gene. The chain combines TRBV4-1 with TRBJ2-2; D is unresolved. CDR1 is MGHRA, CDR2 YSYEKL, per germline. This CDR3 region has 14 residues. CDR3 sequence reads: CASSHTEVRPPLFF. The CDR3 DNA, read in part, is TGCGCCAGCAGCCACACCGAAGTGAGGCCACCG.

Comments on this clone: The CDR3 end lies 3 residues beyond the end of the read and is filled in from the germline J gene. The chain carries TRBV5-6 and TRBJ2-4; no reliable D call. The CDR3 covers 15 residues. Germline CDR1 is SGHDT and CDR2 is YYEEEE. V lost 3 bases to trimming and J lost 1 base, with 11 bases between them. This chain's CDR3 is CASSSSFLAKNIQYF. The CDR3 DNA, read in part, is TGTGCCAGCAGCTCCAGTTTTCTTGCCAAAAACATT. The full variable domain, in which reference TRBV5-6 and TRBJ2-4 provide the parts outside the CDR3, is DAGVTQSPTHLIKTRGQQVTLRCSPKSGHDTVSWYQQALGQGPQFIFQYYEEEERQRGNFPDRFSGHQFPNYSSELNVNALLLGDSALYLCASSSSFLAKNIQYFGAGTRLSVL.

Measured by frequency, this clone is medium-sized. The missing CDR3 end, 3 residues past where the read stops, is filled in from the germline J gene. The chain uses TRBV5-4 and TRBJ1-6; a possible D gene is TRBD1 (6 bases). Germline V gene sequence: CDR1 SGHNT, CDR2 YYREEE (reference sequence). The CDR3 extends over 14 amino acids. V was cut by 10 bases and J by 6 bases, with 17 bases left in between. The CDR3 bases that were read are TGTGCCGCCAGGCCGACAGGTTCTAATTCACCC. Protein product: CAARPTGSNSP. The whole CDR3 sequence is CAARPTGSNSPLHF.

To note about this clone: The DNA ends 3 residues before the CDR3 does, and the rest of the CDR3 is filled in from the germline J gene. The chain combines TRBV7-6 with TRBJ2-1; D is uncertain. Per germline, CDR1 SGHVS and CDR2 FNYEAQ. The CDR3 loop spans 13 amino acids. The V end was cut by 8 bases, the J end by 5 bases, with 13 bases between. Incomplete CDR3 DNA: TGTGCCAGCCAGCTAGTCGCTGACAATGAG. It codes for CASQLVADNE. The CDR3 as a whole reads CASQLVADNEQFF.

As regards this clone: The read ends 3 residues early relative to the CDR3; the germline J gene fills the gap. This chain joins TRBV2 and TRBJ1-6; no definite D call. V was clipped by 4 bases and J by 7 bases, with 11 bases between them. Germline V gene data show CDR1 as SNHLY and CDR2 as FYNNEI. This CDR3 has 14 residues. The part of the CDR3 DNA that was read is TGTGCCAGCAGTGTTGGCGGAGAGAATTCACCC. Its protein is CASSVGGENSP. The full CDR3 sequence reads CASSVGGENSPLHF.

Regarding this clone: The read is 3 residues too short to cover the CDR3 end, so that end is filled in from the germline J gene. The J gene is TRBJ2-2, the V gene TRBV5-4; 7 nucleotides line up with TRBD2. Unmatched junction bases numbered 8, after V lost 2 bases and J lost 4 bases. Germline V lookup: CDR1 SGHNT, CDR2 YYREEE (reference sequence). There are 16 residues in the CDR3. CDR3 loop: CASSFPPAGSTGELFF. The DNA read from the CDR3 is TGTGCCAGCAGCTTCCCTCCAGCGGGGTCCACCGGGGAG.

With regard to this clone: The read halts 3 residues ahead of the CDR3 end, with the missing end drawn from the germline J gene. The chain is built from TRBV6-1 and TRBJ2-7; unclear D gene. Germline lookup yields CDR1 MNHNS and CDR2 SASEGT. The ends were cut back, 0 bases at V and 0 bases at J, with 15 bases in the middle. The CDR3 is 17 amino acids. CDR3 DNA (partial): TGTGCCAGCAGTGAAGCCCCCTCGAGCATGAGCTCCTACGAG. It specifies CASSEAPSSMSSYE. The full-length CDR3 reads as CASSEAPSSMSSYEQYF.

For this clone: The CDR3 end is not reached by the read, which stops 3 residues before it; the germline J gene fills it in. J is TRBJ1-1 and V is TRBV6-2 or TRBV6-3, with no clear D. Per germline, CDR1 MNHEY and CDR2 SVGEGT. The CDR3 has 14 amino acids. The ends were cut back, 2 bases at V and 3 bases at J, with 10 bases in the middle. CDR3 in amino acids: CASSYSIADTEAFF. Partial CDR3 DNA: TGTGCCAGCAGTTACAGTATCGCGGACACTGAA.

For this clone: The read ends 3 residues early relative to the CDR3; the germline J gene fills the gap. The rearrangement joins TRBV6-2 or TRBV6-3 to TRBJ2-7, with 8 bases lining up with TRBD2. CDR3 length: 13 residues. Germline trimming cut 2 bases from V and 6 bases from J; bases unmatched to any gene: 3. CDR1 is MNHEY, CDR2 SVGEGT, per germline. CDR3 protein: CASSYQTSGEQYF. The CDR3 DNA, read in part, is TGTGCCAGCAGTTACCAAACTAGCGGCGAG.

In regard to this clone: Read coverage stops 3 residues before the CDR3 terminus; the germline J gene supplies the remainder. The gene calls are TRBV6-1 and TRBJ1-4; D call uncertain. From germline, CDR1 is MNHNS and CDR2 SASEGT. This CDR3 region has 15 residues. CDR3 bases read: TGTGCCAGCAGTGTAAGTTACCAGGCGAATTCACCA. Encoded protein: CASSVSYQANSP. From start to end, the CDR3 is CASSVSYQANSPLFF.

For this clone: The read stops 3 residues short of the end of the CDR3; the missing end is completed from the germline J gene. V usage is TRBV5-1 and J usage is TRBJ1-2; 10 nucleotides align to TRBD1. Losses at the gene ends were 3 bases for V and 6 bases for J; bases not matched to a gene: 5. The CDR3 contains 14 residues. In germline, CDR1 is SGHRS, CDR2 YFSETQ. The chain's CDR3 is CASSSTGTGDGYTF. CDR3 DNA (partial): TGCGCCAGCAGCTCGACCGGGACAGGGGATGGC.

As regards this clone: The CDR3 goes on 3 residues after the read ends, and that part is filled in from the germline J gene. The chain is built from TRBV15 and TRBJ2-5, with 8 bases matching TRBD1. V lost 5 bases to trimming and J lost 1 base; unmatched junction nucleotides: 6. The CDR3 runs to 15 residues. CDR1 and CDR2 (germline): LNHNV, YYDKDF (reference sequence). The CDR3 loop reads CATSSLGTGQETQYF. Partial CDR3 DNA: TGTGCCACCAGCTCACTCGGGACAGGCCAAGAGACC.

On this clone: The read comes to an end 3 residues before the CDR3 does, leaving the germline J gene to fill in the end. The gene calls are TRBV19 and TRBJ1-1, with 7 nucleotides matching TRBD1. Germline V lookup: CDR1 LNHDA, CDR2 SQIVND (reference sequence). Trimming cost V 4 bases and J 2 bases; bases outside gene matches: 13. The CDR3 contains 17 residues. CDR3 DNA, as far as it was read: TGTGCCAGTAGTACCACTACGCCGGGGACAGTTAACACTGAA. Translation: CASSTTTPGTVNTE. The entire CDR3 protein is CASSTTTPGTVNTEAFF.

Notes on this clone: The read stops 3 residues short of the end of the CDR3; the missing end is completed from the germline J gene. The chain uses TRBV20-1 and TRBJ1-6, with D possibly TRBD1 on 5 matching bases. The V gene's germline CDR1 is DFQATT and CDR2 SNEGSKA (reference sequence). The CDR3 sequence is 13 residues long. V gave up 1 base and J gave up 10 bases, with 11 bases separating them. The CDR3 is CSARVGVGSPLHF. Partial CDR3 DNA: TGCAGTGCTAGAGTAGGGGTAGGCTCACCC.

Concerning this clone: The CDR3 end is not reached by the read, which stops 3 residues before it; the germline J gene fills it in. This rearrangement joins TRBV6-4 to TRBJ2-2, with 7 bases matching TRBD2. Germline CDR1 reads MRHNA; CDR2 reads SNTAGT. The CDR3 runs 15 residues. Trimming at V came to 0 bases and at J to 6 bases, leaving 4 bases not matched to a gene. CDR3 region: CASSDSTGGAGELFF. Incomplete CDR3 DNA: TGTGCCAGCAGTGACTCGACTGGGGGGGCCGGGGAG.

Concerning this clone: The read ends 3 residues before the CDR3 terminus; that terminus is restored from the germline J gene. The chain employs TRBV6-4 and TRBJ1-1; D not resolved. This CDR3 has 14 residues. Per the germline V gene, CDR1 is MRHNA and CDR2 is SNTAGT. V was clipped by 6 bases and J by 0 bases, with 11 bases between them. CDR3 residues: CASRAYEMNTEAFF. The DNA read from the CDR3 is TGTGCCAGCAGAGCTTATGAAATGAACACTGAA.

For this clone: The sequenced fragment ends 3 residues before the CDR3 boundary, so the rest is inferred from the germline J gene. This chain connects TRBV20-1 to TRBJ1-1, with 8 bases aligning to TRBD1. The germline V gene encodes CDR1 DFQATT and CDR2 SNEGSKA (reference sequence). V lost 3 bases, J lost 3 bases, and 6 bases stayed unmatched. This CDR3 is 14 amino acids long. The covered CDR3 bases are TGCAGTGCTAGGGGACAGGAGGTATACACTGAA. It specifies CSARGQEVYTE. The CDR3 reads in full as CSARGQEVYTEAFF.